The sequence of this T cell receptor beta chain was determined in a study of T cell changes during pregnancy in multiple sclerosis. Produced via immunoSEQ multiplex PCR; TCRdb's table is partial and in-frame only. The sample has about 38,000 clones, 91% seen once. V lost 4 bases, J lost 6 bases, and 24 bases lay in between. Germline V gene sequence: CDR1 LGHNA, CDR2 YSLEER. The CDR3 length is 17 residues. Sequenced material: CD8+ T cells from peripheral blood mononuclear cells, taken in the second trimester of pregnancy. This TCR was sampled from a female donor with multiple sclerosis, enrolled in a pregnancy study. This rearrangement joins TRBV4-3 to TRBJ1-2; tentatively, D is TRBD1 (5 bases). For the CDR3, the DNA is TGCGCCAGCAGCCTAAGTCATGGGGCATTCGGGTTAGATGGCTACACCTTC. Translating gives CASSLSHGAFGLDGYTF.